The 21 T cell receptor beta chains listed next were all sequenced from one sample in a study of cytomegalovirus exposure and HLA in healthy donors. Primers: 60 Vbeta forward and 13 Jbeta reverse. Sequencing used immunoSEQ multiplex PCR; TCRdb keeps in-frame clones, though not all of them. Of 90,000 to 120,000 clones in the sample, approximately 81% were seen once. The specimen sequenced was PBMCs. These receptors originate from a man aged 25 to 40 in good health and CMV-seronegative.

The rearrangement uses TRBV5-1 and TRBJ1-4, with 10 bases lining up with TRBD1. V gave up 0 bases and J gave up 5 bases; unmatched junction bases: 4. CDR3 length: 16 amino acids. Germline V gene sequence: CDR1 SGHRS, CDR2 YFSETQ. The CDR3 protein is CASSLAAGQGNEKLFF. For the CDR3, the DNA is TGCGCCAGCAGCTTGGCCGCGGGACAGGGGAATGAAAAACTGTTTTTT. Using reference TRBV5-1 and TRBJ1-4 for the parts outside the CDR3, the full variable domain is KAGVTQTPRYLIKTRGQQVTLSCSPISGHRSVSWYQQTPGQGLQFLFEYFSETQRNKGNFPGRFSGRQFSNSRSEMNVSTLELGDSALYLCASSLAAGQGNEKLFFGSGTQLSVL.

V is TRBV30 and J is TRBJ2-7, with D possibly matching TRBD2 (6 bases). The V end lost 6 bases, the J end lost 2 bases, and 14 bases lay between the germline ends. Per germline, CDR1 GTSNPN and CDR2 SVGIG (reference sequence). The CDR3 is 13 residues long. As DNA, the CDR3 is TGTGCCTGCGCCCGGGGGTCGGCCTACGAGCAGTACTTC. Its protein is CACARGSAYEQYF.

This clone was found once. The chain has TRBV4-2 and TRBJ1-2; D is undetermined. Germline assignment: CDR1 LGHNA and CDR2 YNFKEQ. V was pared by 1 base and J by 3 bases, with 6 bases between. CDR3 size: 13 residues. The CDR3 region has the DNA TGTGCCAGCAGCCAAGGGGCAGACTATGGCTACACCTTC. The encoded protein is CASSQGADYGYTF.

The chain is built from TRBV30 and TRBJ1-2, with D maybe TRBD1 (5 bases). This CDR3 has 12 residues. The V gene lost 1 base and the J gene lost 12 bases, with 15 bases spanning the gap. Per germline, CDR1 GTSNPN and CDR2 SVGIG (reference sequence). The CDR3 DNA is TGTGCCTGGAGTGGGGGACTTCATGGAAACACCTTC. Translating it yields CAWSGGLHGNTF.

This clone is a singleton in its sample. The chain links TRBV25-1 to TRBJ1-2, with 8 bases fitting TRBD1. Germline V lookup: CDR1 MGHDK, CDR2 SYGVNS. This CDR3 contains 16 residues. V lost 9 bases to trimming and J lost 3 bases; unmatched junction nucleotides: 15. The CDR3 loop is CARGEWRQGPDYGYTF. CDR3 sequence (DNA): TGTGCCAGGGGAGAATGGCGACAGGGGCCCGACTATGGCTACACCTTC.

The CDR3 protein is CASSLVDTGELFF. CDR3 in DNA: TGTGCCAGCAGCTTAGTCGACACCGGGGAGCTGTTTTTT. This chain connects TRBV7-6 to TRBJ2-2; D unclear. V was cut by 1 base and J by 3 bases, with 3 bases left in between. The V gene's germline CDR1 is SGHVS and CDR2 FNYEAQ. This CDR3 comprises 13 residues.

The chain employs TRBV2 and TRBJ1-5; 7 bases fit TRBD1. The germline gives CDR1 SNHLY, CDR2 FYNNEI. The junction had 13 bases not matched to a gene; V was cut back by 6 bases and J by 5 bases. CDR3 length: 16 amino acids. DNA for the CDR3: TGTGCCAGCAGGGAGGGGGCGTCTCGGTGGGATCAGCCCCAGCATTTT. Amino acids: CASREGASRWDQPQHF.

The chain employs TRBV6-4 and TRBJ2-1, with D possibly TRBD1 on 7 matching bases. Germline CDR1 reads MRHNA; CDR2 reads SNTAGT. CDR3 size: 14 residues. Trimming pared 2 bases from V and 7 bases from J, leaving 12 bases between. Written as DNA, the CDR3 is TGTGCCAGCAGTGACGGAGGGGGCCGGAATGAGCAGTTCTTC. This encodes CASSDGGGRNEQFF.

CDR3 residues: CASSFGQLAFF. Here the CDR3 DNA reads TGTGCCAGCAGCTTTGGACAATTGGCTTTCTTT. The chain is built from TRBV5-6 and TRBJ1-1, with D perhaps matching TRBD1 (5 bases). CDR1 is SGHDT, CDR2 YYEEEE, per germline. Trimming took 2 bases from V and 11 from J, leaving 10 bases between them. The CDR3 contains 11 residues.

The V gene is TRBV28, the J gene TRBJ2-7; 8 nucleotides agree with TRBD1. The CDR3 loop spans 13 amino acids. V lost 8 bases to trimming and J lost 2 bases; unmatched junction nucleotides: 5. Per the germline V gene, CDR1 is MDHEN and CDR2 is SYDVKM. For the CDR3, the DNA is TGTGCCAGCGTGTCAGGGGGCGCCTACGAGCAGTACTTC. Amino acid sequence: CASVSGGAYEQYF.

The chain carries TRBV2 and TRBJ1-1; TRBD1 matches at 11 bases. Germline V gene sequence: CDR1 SNHLY, CDR2 FYNNEI. This CDR3 has 16 residues. V lost 4 bases to trimming and J lost 1 base; unmatched junction nucleotides: 5. The CDR3: CASSGGTGGPNTEAFF. CDR3 bases: TGTGCCAGCAGTGGCGGGACAGGGGGACCGAACACTGAAGCTTTCTTT.

The gene calls are TRBV15 and TRBJ2-1; D is possibly TRBD2 (5 bases). Germline V gene sequence: CDR1 LNHNV, CDR2 YYDKDF (reference sequence). This CDR3 region has 15 residues. Trimming removed 3 bases from V and 2 bases from J, with 11 bases in between. CDR3 in amino acids: CATSRRRGPYNEQFF. CDR3 nucleotides: TGTGCCACCAGCAGGCGCCGGGGTCCCTACAATGAGCAGTTCTTC.

V gene TRBV30 combines with J gene TRBJ1-5; D is uncertain. The germline V and J ends were trimmed by 2 bases and 0 bases, with 5 bases remaining between them. The germline V gene encodes CDR1 GTSNPN and CDR2 SVGIG (reference sequence). The CDR3 runs to 13 residues. The CDR3 region is CAWSPDSNQPQHF. Written as DNA, the CDR3 is TGTGCCTGGAGTCCAGATAGCAATCAGCCCCAGCATTTT. The full variable domain, rest sourced from reference TRBV30 and TRBJ1-5, is SQTIHQWPATLVQPVGSPLSLECTVEGTSNPNLYWYRQAAGRGLQLLFYSVGIGQISSEVPQNLSASRPQDRQFILSSKKLLLSDSGFYLCAWSPDSNQPQHFGDGTRLSIL.

The chain links TRBV30 to TRBJ1-5, with 7 bases that match TRBD1. Germline CDR1 GTSNPN, CDR2 SVGIG (reference sequence). V was pared by 3 bases and J by 3 bases, with 5 bases of the junction left unmatched. This CDR3 is 14 amino acids long. In DNA, the CDR3 is TGTGCCTGGAGGAGACAGGGAAACAATCAGCCCCAGCATTTT. This translates into CAWRRQGNNQPQHF.

V usage is TRBV6-1 and J usage is TRBJ2-3; D gene uncertain. CDR1 and CDR2 (germline): MNHNS, SASEGT. Trimming stripped 2 bases from V and 6 bases from J, with 12 bases between. The CDR3 contains 14 residues. CDR3 nucleotides: TGTGCCAGCAGTGAACTACGTCTGATCGATACGCAGTATTTT. Translation gives CASSELRLIDTQYF.

This chain joins TRBV5-4 and TRBJ2-7, with TRBD1 matching 8 bases. This CDR3 comprises 14 residues. Trimming cost V 3 bases and J 6 bases; bases outside gene matches: 8. Germline values: CDR1 SGHNT, CDR2 YYREEE (reference sequence). CDR3 residues: CASSSTGDRSEQYF. The CDR3 DNA sequence: TGTGCCAGCAGCTCGACAGGGGATAGGAGCGAGCAGTACTTC.

The chain employs TRBV10-3 and TRBJ1-1; 7 bases are shared with TRBD1. Germline CDR1 ENHRY, CDR2 SYGVKD. Trimming took 6 bases from V and 1 from J; bases not matched to a gene: 5. CDR3 size: 14 residues. DNA for the CDR3: TGTGCCATCAGCCCCGACAGGGAGAACACTGAAGCTTTCTTT. This gives the protein CAISPDRENTEAFF.

A few counts support this clone. This rearrangement joins TRBV21-1 to TRBJ2-7; the table assigns TRBD2, which was not confirmed against the DNA. TRBV21-1 is described as a pseudogene. This CDR3 comprises 14 residues. This CDR3 reads CATAPGGSINEQYF. For the CDR3, the DNA is TGTGCCACTGCCCCAGGCGGGAGTATCAACGAGCAGTACTTC.

CDR3 residues: CASRQNYNEQFF. CDR3 sequence (DNA): TGTGCCAGCAGACAAAACTACAATGAGCAGTTCTTC. This chain connects TRBV2 to TRBJ2-1; no clear D gene. The CDR3 consists of 12 residues. The V end lost 6 bases, the J end lost 3 bases, and 6 bases lay between the germline ends. The V gene's germline CDR1 is SNHLY and CDR2 FYNNEI.

The V and J genes are TRBV6-1 and TRBJ2-7; TRBD2 matches at 12 bases. The CDR3 extends over 14 amino acids. Germline lookup yields CDR1 MNHNS and CDR2 SASEGT. Losses at the gene ends were 5 bases for V and 3 bases for J; bases not matched to a gene: 2. The CDR3 sequence is CASSRTSGDYEQYF. The DNA for the CDR3 is TGTGCCAGCAGTCGGACTAGCGGGGACTACGAGCAGTACTTC.

Here the CDR3 DNA reads TGTGCCAGCAGCGAACTAGCGGGTTACACCGGGGAGCTGTTTTTT. Its protein product is CASSELAGYTGELFF. The chain employs TRBV13 and TRBJ2-2; 9 nucleotides align to TRBD2. The length of the CDR3 is 15 residues. V shed 5 bases, J shed 3 bases, and the junction held 4 bases outside the gene matches. Germline V gene lookup returns CDR1 PRHDT and CDR2 FYEKMQ (reference sequence). Full variable domain (remainder filled in from reference TRBV13 and TRBJ2-2): AAGVIQSPRHLIKEKRETATLKCYPIPRHDTVYWYQQGPGQDPQFLISFYEKMQSDKGSIPDRFSAQQFSDYHSELNMSSLELGDSALYFCASSELAGYTGELFFGEGSRLTVL.